These T cell receptor beta chains were read from a single sample in a study of T cells in Graves' hyperthyroidism and ophthalmopathy. TCRdb re-called the multiplex PCR reads with MiXCR, one entry per CDR3 protein. The data show roughly 750,000 distinct CDR3 sequences, with less than 20% seen just once and 8.4% held by the top ten. Sequencing was performed on blood. These receptors all stem from a man younger than 35 with Graves' hyperthyroidism. Each CDR3 is given with its conserved first and last residue. Each record gives: CDR3 protein, CDR3 DNA, D gene, V gene, J gene, clone size. The D gene is left open where the match is weak. The size field is filled for only some rows; it gives once, few, many or a size class.

CSARAGRVHNQPQHF	TGCAGTGCTAGAGCCGGCAGGGTTCACAATCAGCCCCAGCATTTT	.	TRBV20-1	TRBJ1-5	few
CASSQVSRGLDEQFF	TGTGCCAGCAGCCAAGTATCCAGGGGGCTTGATGAGCAGTTCTTC	TRBD1	TRBV14	TRBJ2-1	few
CAISESGAQETQYF	TGTGCCATCAGTGAATCGGGGGCCCAAGAGACCCAGTACTTC	.	TRBV10-3	TRBJ2-5	few
CASSFLPASQPQHF	TGTGCCAGCAGTTTCCTCCCCGCAAGTCAGCCCCAGCATTTT	.	TRBV12-3/TRBV12-4	TRBJ1-5	many
CASISASGRWKDNEQFF	TGTGCCAGCATCTCCGCTAGCGGGAGGTGGAAGGACAATGAGCAGTTCTTC	TRBD2	TRBV6-2/TRBV6-3	TRBJ2-1	few
CASSSRDLDQPQHF	TGTGCCAGCAGTTCTAGGGATCTCGATCAGCCCCAGCATTTT	.	TRBV6-1	TRBJ1-5	many
CASSLRTSGRDTQYF	TGTGCCAGCAGCCTCAGGACTAGCGGGAGGGATACGCAGTATTTT	TRBD2	TRBV28	TRBJ2-3	many
CASSSQGKAKNIQYF	TGTGCCAGCAGTTCGCAGGGTAAAGCCAAAAACATTCAGTACTTC	.	TRBV28	TRBJ2-4	many
CASSALRGNYGYTF	TGTGCCAGCAGCGCTCTCAGGGGAAACTATGGCTACACCTTC	.	TRBV7-8	TRBJ1-2	few
CASTTAGIQKLFF	TGTGCCAGCACCACCGCAGGGATCCAAAAACTGTTTTTT	.	TRBV28	TRBJ1-4	.
CSASRGPSGNTIYF	TGCAGTGCTAGTCGGGGGCCCTCTGGAAACACCATATATTTT	.	TRBV20-1	TRBJ1-3	.
CSARNLLAGGGKNIQYF	TGCAGTGCTCGCAACCTACTAGCGGGAGGCGGCAAAAACATTCAGTACTTC	TRBD2	TRBV20-1	TRBJ2-4	.
CASSSKVGRAGGKYNEQFF	TGTGCCAGCTCCTCTAAGGTTGGAAGGGCGGGAGGGAAATACAATGAGCAGTTCTTC	TRBD2	TRBV28	TRBJ2-1	few
CAFLGTGRETQYF	TGTGCCTTTCTCGGGACAGGGCGAGAGACCCAGTACTTC	TRBD1	TRBV30	TRBJ2-5	many
CATSRDGGQSNQPQHF	TGTGCCACCAGCAGAGATGGAGGACAGAGCAATCAGCCCCAGCATTTT	.	TRBV15	TRBJ1-5	many
CASRRGYSGTGVIEQYF	TGTGCCAGCAGGCGAGGATACTCCGGGACAGGGGTGATCGAGCAGTACTTC	TRBD1	TRBV27	TRBJ2-7	few
CASTNVETQYF	TGTGCCAGCACGAACGTGGAGACCCAGTACTTC	.	TRBV2	TRBJ2-5	few
CASSLDITDTQYF	TGTGCCAGCAGCTTAGACATCACAGATACGCAGTATTTT	.	TRBV7-3	TRBJ2-3	many
CASSTRVGIDEQFF	TGTGCCAGCAGTACACGGGTTGGAATCGATGAGCAGTTCTTC	.	TRBV5-6	TRBJ2-1	.
CASTLGRAPHNEQFF	TGTGCCAGCACCCTAGGGAGGGCCCCCCACAATGAGCAGTTCTTC	TRBD2	TRBV28	TRBJ2-1	many
CSAKITEEYTDTQYF	TGCAGTGCCAAAATTACCGAGGAATACACAGATACGCAGTATTTT	.	TRBV20-1	TRBJ2-3	few
CSVEGGEDYGYTF	TGCAGCGTTGAGGGGGGCGAGGACTATGGCTACACCTTC	.	TRBV29-1	TRBJ1-2	.